A single sample is the source of the 21 T cell receptor beta chains below, sequenced in a study of blood T cell repertoires in COVID-19. Here immunoSEQ multiplex PCR was the method, and the copy in TCRdb shows in-frame clones only, minus some. The repertoire holds about 220,000 clones, with about 82% as singletons. Sequenced sample: peripheral blood. These receptors were collected from a woman between 65 and 79 years old with COVID-19, enrolled during active disease.

The rearrangement uses TRBV20-1 and TRBJ1-1; 9 bases are a match to TRBD1. Trimming took 3 bases from V and 5 from J; bases not matched to a gene: 13. CDR1 is DFQATT, CDR2 SNEGSKA, per germline (reference sequence). The CDR3 has 16 residues. The DNA of the CDR3 is TGCAGTGCTAGTGAGGCACCGGGACAGGGAGGAACTGAAGCTTTCTTT. Translating it yields CSASEAPGQGGTEAFF.

The chain recombines TRBV3-1 (or the pseudogene TRBV3-2) with TRBJ2-1; 10 positions match TRBD2. The CDR3 has 16 residues. Looked up from germline, CDR1 is LGHDT and CDR2 is YNNKEL (reference sequence). Losses at the gene ends were 1 base for V and 4 bases for J; bases not matched to a gene: 4. The chain's CDR3 is CASSQGVAGGYNEQFF. The CDR3 coding sequence is TGTGCCAGCAGCCAAGGTGTAGCGGGGGGATACAATGAGCAGTTCTTC.

CDR3 nucleotide sequence: TGTGCCAGCAGCCCACTAGCGGGAGTATTGTACGAGCAGTACTTC. Protein: CASSPLAGVLYEQYF. The genes are TRBV11-2 and TRBJ2-7; TRBD2 agrees at 11 bases. V dropped 5 bases and J dropped 4; count of bases not matched to a gene: 7. Germline CDR1 SGHAT, CDR2 FQNNGV. There are 15 residues in the CDR3.

The chain recombines TRBV11-3 with TRBJ1-2; 8 bases map to TRBD1. The junction had 5 bases not matched to a gene; V was cut back by 2 bases and J by 3 bases. The CDR3 length is 15 residues. Germline V gives CDR1 SGHNT, CDR2 YENEEA. For the CDR3, the DNA is TGTGCCAGCAGCTTACGGACAGGGAAGGACTATGGCTACACCTTC. Protein product: CASSLRTGKDYGYTF. The full variable domain, in which reference TRBV11-3 and TRBJ1-2 provide the parts outside the CDR3, is EAGVVQSPRYKIIEKKQPVAFWCNPISGHNTLYWYLQNLGQGPELLIRYENEEAVDDSQLPKDRFSAERLKGVDSTLKIQPAELGDSAVYLCASSLRTGKDYGYTFGSGTRLTVV.

J is TRBJ2-3 and V is TRBV18, with 7 positions matching TRBD2. Germline V gene sequence: CDR1 KGHSH, CDR2 LQKENI. Unmatched junction bases numbered 6, after V lost 1 base and J lost 5 bases. The CDR3 covers 15 residues. CDR3 in amino acids: CASSPRQGGQDTQYF. In nucleotides, the CDR3 is TGTGCCAGCTCACCACGGCAGGGAGGGCAAGATACGCAGTATTTT.

The chain uses TRBV19 and TRBJ2-2; maybe TRBD2 (5 bases). From germline, CDR1 is LNHDA and CDR2 SQIVND (reference sequence). V lost 10 bases and J 9 bases, leaving 24 bases between the germline ends. CDR3 size: 15 residues. The CDR3 DNA follows: TGTGCCACCAAACCGGAGGCGGTGAACAACAGGGAGCTGTTTTTT. Translated, it gives CATKPEAVNNRELFF.

This clone occurred once. The V gene is TRBV12-5, the J gene TRBJ2-5; D unresolved. The ends were cut back, 1 base at V and 2 bases at J, with 11 bases in the middle. Germline CDR1 reads LGHNT; CDR2 reads FRNRAP. CDR3 size: 15 residues. DNA for the CDR3: TGTGCTAGTGGTTTGGGGGTCACTACTCAAGAGACCCAGTACTTC. Translation gives CASGLGVTTQETQYF.

The V gene is TRBV18, the J gene TRBJ2-2; perhaps TRBD2 as D (5 bases). The CDR3 runs 14 residues. V was clipped by 8 bases and J by 3 bases, with 13 bases between them. Germline values: CDR1 KGHSH, CDR2 LQKENI. The CDR3 loop reads CASREIPDTGELFF. The CDR3 DNA reads as TGTGCCAGCCGGGAAATACCGGACACCGGGGAGCTGTTTTTT. The complete variable domain, with remaining parts taken from reference TRBV18 and TRBJ2-2, reads NAGVMQNPRHLVRRRGQEARLRCSPMKGHSHVYWYRQLPEEGLKFMVYLQKENIIDESGMPKERFSAEFPKEGPSILRIQQVVRGDSAAYFCASREIPDTGELFFGEGSRLTVL.

J is TRBJ2-3 and V is TRBV18; the D gene is possibly TRBD2 (6 bases). CDR3 length: 16 residues. CDR1 is KGHSH and CDR2 is LQKENI in the germline V gene. V was pared by 2 bases and J by 9 bases, with 21 bases between. CDR3 nucleotides: TGTGCCAGCTCACCAGTCGCTGGCGGGGCCCGGGGAACGCAGTATTTT. It codes for CASSPVAGGARGTQYF.

The V call is TRBV7-2, the J call TRBJ2-7; 8 nucleotides match TRBD1. Germline V gene data show CDR1 as SGHTA and CDR2 as FQGNSA. V trimming: 4 bases; J trimming: 3 bases; junction bases outside the gene matches: 17. There are 18 residues in the CDR3. As DNA, the CDR3 is TGTGCCAGCAGCTCAACACCACAGACAGGGGACCCTTTCTACGAGCAGTACTTC. Translation gives CASSSTPQTGDPFYEQYF.

CDR3 sequence: CAISEGQRQEGEQYF. As DNA, the CDR3 is TGTGCCATCAGTGAGGGTCAGCGGCAGGAGGGCGAGCAGTACTTC. The genes are TRBV10-3 and TRBJ2-7, with a weak D call TRBD2 (6 bases). Germline values: CDR1 ENHRY, CDR2 SYGVKD. The V and J ends lost 2 bases and 6 bases respectively, with 17 bases between them. CDR3 length equals 15 residues.

The chain employs TRBV7-2 and TRBJ2-3, with TRBD2 identical over 10 bases. Germline V gives CDR1 SGHTA, CDR2 FQGNSA. V was clipped by 2 bases and J by 3 bases; unmatched bases: 5. This CDR3 has 16 amino acids. The CDR3 nucleotides are TGTGCCAGCAGCTTACTGGCTAGCGGGGGAACAGATACGCAGTATTTT. This codes for CASSLLASGGTDTQYF.

The V and J genes are TRBV14 and TRBJ1-2, with unresolved D. The CDR3 totals 13 residues. Germline CDR1 is SGHDN and CDR2 is FVKESK. Between the trimmed V and J ends, which lost 0 bases and 5 bases, there was a span of 7 bases. The CDR3 loop reads CASSQDLQYGYTF. The CDR3 bases are TGTGCCAGCAGCCAAGATCTGCAGTATGGCTACACCTTC.

This clone has just one count. This sequence joins TRBV4-1 and TRBJ2-7; D gene ambiguous. Germline-derived CDR1 and CDR2 are MGHRA and YSYEKL. V was cut by 4 bases and J by 2 bases, with 27 bases left in between. The CDR3 is made up of 19 amino acids. The CDR3 is CASSPTLFDISTVTYEQYF. In nucleotides, the CDR3 is TGCGCCAGCAGCCCCACCCTCTTCGACATATCGACGGTAACCTACGAGCAGTACTTC.

The chain carries TRBV11-2 and TRBJ2-2; D remains ambiguous. The CDR3 length is 13 residues. CDR1 is SGHAT, CDR2 FQNNGV, per germline. Trimming removed 0 bases at V and 7 bases at J, with 6 bases between. CDR3 loop: CASSLDRGGELFF. CDR3 DNA: TGTGCCAGCAGCTTAGATCGCGGCGGGGAGCTGTTTTTT.

This chain links TRBV5-1 with TRBJ1-5, with D maybe TRBD1 (5 bases). CDR3 length: 18 amino acids. The germline CDR1 and CDR2 sequences are SGHRS and YFSETQ. V lost 0 bases, J lost 0 bases, and 16 bases lay in between. The CDR3 is CASSLEPGQGYSNQPQHF. CDR3 DNA sequence: TGCGCCAGCAGCTTGGAACCTGGGCAGGGTTATAGCAATCAGCCCCAGCATTTT.

The CDR3 nucleotides are TGTGCCAGCAGCAACACAGGGCTCTATGGCTACACCTTC. It encodes CASSNTGLYGYTF. V gene TRBV21-1 combines with J gene TRBJ1-2; TRBD1, as called in the table, went unchecked against the DNA. TRBV21-1 is noted as a pseudogene. This CDR3 has 13 amino acids.

The rearrangement links TRBV9 to TRBJ2-7, with 9 bases identical to TRBD1. The CDR3 sequence is 15 residues long. V gave up 4 bases and J gave up 5 bases; unmatched junction bases: 10. Germline CDR1 SGDLS, CDR2 YYNGEE. The CDR3 spells CASSQHRGQVDEQYF. For the CDR3, the DNA is TGTGCCAGCAGCCAACACAGGGGGCAAGTCGACGAGCAGTACTTC.

This chain connects TRBV19 to TRBJ2-5, with a possible D match to TRBD1 (5 bases). The V end was cut by 5 bases, the J end by 1 base, with 8 bases between. The CDR3 covers 13 residues. CDR1 is LNHDA, CDR2 SQIVND, per germline (reference sequence). The CDR3 nucleotides read TGTGCCAGTAGTTGGACAACCCAAGAGACCCAGTACTTC. It encodes CASSWTTQETQYF.

The J gene is TRBJ2-1, the V gene TRBV7-9, with 7 bases fitting TRBD2. Trimming cost V 5 bases and J 6 bases; bases outside gene matches: 13. In germline, CDR1 is SEHNR, CDR2 FQNEAQ (reference sequence). CDR3 size: 16 residues. Written as DNA, the CDR3 is TGTGCCAGCAGCGCCCGAGGGACTAAATCGTCCAATGAGCAGTTCTTC. It specifies CASSARGTKSSNEQFF. The full variable domain, its missing parts supplied by reference TRBV7-9 and TRBJ2-1, is DTGVSQNPRHKITKRGQNVTFRCDPISEHNRLYWYRQTLGQGPEFLTYFQNEAQLEKSRLLSDRFSAERPKGSFSTLEIQRTEQGDSAMYLCASSARGTKSSNEQFFGPGTRLTVL.

V and J are TRBV9 and TRBJ2-1; a possible D gene is TRBD2 (6 bases). Germline V CDR1 and CDR2: SGDLS, YYNGEE. Trimming cost V 2 bases and J 2 bases, with 14 bases left between them. There are 16 residues in the CDR3. DNA for the CDR3: TGTGCCAGCAGCGTCCCCCCTAGCGACCCCTACAATGAGCAGTTCTTC. Translated: CASSVPPSDPYNEQFF.